The clone carrying this T cell receptor beta chain was counted only a few times. The antigen is unknown. The V gene lost 0 bases and the J gene lost 3 bases, with 11 bases spanning the gap. The V gene's germline CDR1 is SGHRS and CDR2 YFSETQ. The CDR3 loop spans 15 amino acids. This entry belongs to a study of identical twins. Study-wide results and caveats: There is a chance that invariant MAIT and iNKT cells partially muddied zero-insertion analyses. Carriage of fewer insertions was seen in abundant cord blood beta clonotypes, whereas memory repertoires showed none.

A template switching step contributed a universal primer site, while unique molecular identifiers were present in the cDNA. TCRdb ran MiXCR on the 5' RACE reads and lists one entry per CDR3 protein. The table shows some 560,000 distinct CDR3 sequences, with 9% to 10% occurring only once. The data also belong to a second study, concerning yellow fever vaccine responses in identical twins. Turning to that study: Reported findings indicate that twins' vaccine T cell responses seemed partially convergent, partially personalized.

Sequenced: PBMCs. The chain carries TRBV5-1 and TRBJ2-3, with D unclear. The receptor's source is a young woman in good health. The CDR3 here is CASSLGHIKTDTQYF. CDR3 in DNA: TGCGCCAGCAGCTTGGGACACATTAAAACAGATACGCAGTATTTT.